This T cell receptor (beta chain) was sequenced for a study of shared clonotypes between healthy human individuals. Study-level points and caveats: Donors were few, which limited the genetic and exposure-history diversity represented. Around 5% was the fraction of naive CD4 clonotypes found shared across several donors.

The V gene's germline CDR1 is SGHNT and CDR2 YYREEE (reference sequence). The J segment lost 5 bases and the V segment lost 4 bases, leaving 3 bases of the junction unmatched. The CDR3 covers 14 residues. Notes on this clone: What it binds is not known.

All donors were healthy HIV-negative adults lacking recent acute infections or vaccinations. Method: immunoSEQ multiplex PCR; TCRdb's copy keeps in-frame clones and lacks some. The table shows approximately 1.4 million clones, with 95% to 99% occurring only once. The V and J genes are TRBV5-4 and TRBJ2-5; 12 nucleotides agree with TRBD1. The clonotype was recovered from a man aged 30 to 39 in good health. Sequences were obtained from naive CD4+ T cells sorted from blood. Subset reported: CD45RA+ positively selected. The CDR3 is CASSGTGGSETQYF. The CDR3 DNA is TGTGCCAGCAGCGGGACAGGGGGCAGCGAGACCCAGTACTTC.